The following is a T cell receptor (beta chain) sequence with its context. Its antigen is not identified. The germline V gene has CDR1 SGHTS and CDR2 YDEGEE. The CDR3 totals 19 residues. Trimming took 5 bases from V and 3 from J; bases not matched to a gene: 16. Several immunoSEQ plates held equal portions of the genomic DNA taken from each subset. Unsorted PBMC contributed 250 to 350 ng DNA, about 30,000 T cell genomes, to each replicate PCR. Data came from immunoSEQ multiplex PCR; TCRdb stores just in-frame clones and leaves some out. This table has some 530,000 clones, around 80% appearing once. These data belong to a study of shared clonotypes between healthy human individuals. General observations from the study: The represented genetic and exposure-history diversity was limited by the small number of donors.

The chain joins TRBV5-8 to TRBJ2-3; TRBD2 aligns across 12 bases. The source material was PBMCs. The receptor comes from a woman in her thirties or forties in good health. Some clones in this sample may be carry-over from other donors' samples. DNA for the CDR3: TGTGCCAGCAGTGCCGGGACTAGCGGGTCGGTAGTGCGTACAGATACGCAGTATTTT. This gives the protein CASSAGTSGSVVRTDTQYF.